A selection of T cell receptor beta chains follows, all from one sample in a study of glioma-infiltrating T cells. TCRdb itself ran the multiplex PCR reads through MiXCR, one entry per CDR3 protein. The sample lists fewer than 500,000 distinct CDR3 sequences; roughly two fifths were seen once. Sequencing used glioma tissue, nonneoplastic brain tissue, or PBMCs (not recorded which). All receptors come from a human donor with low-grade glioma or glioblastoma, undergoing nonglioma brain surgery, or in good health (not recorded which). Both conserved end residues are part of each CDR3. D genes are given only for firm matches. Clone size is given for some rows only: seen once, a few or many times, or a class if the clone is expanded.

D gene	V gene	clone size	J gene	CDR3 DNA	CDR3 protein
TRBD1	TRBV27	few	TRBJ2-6	TGTGCCACCGGGACAGGGGGGTACTCTGGGGCCAACGTCCTGACTTTC	CATGTGGYSGANVLTF
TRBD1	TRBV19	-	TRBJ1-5	TGTGCCAGTACAGGGGGTCCAGTTAGCAATCAGCCCAAGCATTTT	CASTGGPVSNQPKHF
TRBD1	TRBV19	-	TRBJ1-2	TGTGCCAGTTACGGGGCAGGGGGCGACTATGGCTACACCTTC	CASYGAGGDYGYTF
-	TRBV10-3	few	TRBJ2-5	TGTGCCATCAGTTCCCGGATAGAAGAGACCCAGTACTTC	CAISSRIEETQYF
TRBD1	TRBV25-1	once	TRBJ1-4	TGTGCCAGCAGTGCGATTACCGGGACAGGGCTCGGGGCTAATGAAAAACTGTTTTTT	CASSAITGTGLGANEKLFF
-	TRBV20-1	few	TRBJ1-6	TGCAGTGTCCAGACGGGAGGGGGATGGGATTCACCCCTCCACTTT	CSVQTGGGWDSPLHF
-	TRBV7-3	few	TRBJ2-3	TGTGCCAGCAGCTCAGTCGGCGATACGCAGTATTTT	CASSSVGDTQYF
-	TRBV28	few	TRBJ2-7	TGTGCCAGCAAGGGGGTCACCTACGAGCAGTACTTC	CASKGVTYEQYF
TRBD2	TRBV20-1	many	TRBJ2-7	TGCAGTGCCCCTAGCGGGACTACCAACGAGCAGTACTTC	CSAPSGTTNEQYF
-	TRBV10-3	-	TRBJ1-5	TGTGCCATCAGTGTGCAGGACAGTCAGCCCCAGCATTTT	CAISVQDSQPQHF
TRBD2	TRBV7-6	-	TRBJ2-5	TGTGCCAGCAGCTTGTCTATAGCGGGAGTCGGAGAGACCCAGTACTTC	CASSLSIAGVGETQYF
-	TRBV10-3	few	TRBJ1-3	TGTGCCATCAGTGCCGGAAACACCATATATTTT	CAISAGNTIYF
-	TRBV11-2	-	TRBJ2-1	TGTGCCAGCAGTGCTGACTCTAGCTCCTACAATGAGCAGTTCTTC	CASSADSSSYNEQFF
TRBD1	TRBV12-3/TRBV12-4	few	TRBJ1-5	TGTGCCAGCAGTCCGGACAGGGGCCCACGGCCCCAGCATTTT	CASSPDRGPRPQHF
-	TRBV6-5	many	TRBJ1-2	TGTGCCAGCAGTTACTCGACCGGGCCGGAGGGCTACACCTTC	CASSYSTGPEGYTF
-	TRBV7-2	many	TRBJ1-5	TGTGCCAGCAGCCCTGACAGCTACAATCAGCCCCAGCATTTT	CASSPDSYNQPQHF
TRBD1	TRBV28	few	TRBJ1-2	TGTGCCAGCAGCCAAGGGGGCCTAAGTCCCATCCAGGGCTACACCTTC	CASSQGGLSPIQGYTF
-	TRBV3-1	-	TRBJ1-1	TGTGCCATCAGCCAAGTGGGGGCAACGACTGAAGTTTTCTTT	CAISQVGATTEVFF
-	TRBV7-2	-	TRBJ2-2	TGTGCCAGCAACAAACAGGGTTCCGGGGAGCTGTTTTTT	CASNKQGSGELFF
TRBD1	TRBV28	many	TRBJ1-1	TGTGCCAGCAGCCACGACAGGGGGCAGTTAGGCGGGTTAGTAGCTTTCTTT	CASSHDRGQLGGLVAFF
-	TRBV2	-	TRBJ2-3	TGTGTCAGCGGTGAAGGGTTAGATACGCAGTATTTT	CVSGEGLDTQYF
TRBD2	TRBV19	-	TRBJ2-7	TGTGCCAGTAGTATATTCGGCGAGATGCGGGGGGCTTACGAGCAGTACTTC	CASSIFGEMRGAYEQYF
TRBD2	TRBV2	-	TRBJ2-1	TGTGCCAGCAGGGCTACTAGCGGGAGGATCAATGAGCAGTTCTTC	CASRATSGRINEQFF
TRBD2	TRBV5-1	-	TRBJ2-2	TGCGCCAGCAGCTTTGAGGTCGCTAGCGGGAGGGCCTGGACCGGGGAGCTGTTTTTT	CASSFEVASGRAWTGELFF